Listed below are T cell receptor beta chains from one sample, sequenced in a study of PD-L1 blockade in urothelial cancer. Profiling relied on immunoSEQ multiplex PCR, and the TCRdb table lists in-frame clones only, not all of them. The repertoire includes about 50,000 clones, around 85% of them detected once, and about 15% sits in the top ten. The sequences come from PBMCs, collected around atezolizumab (anti-PD-L1) treatment. These receptors were taken from a woman aged 60 to 75 with urothelial cancer. Both conserved end residues are part of each CDR3. D genes are given only for firm matches. Clone size, where shown, is once, few, many, or a class for clones that have expanded.

d_call: TRBD2; j_call: TRBJ2-3; clone_size: once; v_call: TRBV6-5; cdr3_aa: CASSRGGAGADTQYF; cdr3_nt: TGTGCCAGCAGTCGCGGGGGGGCGGGGGCAGATACGCAGTATTTT
d_call: -; j_call: TRBJ2-5; clone_size: -; v_call: TRBV6-6; cdr3_aa: CASSYPNQETQYF; cdr3_nt: TGTGCCAGCAGTTACCCCAACCAAGAGACCCAGTACTTC
d_call: -; j_call: TRBJ2-7; clone_size: -; v_call: TRBV10-1; cdr3_aa: CASSEGPGHRDSYEQYF; cdr3_nt: TGCGCCAGCAGTGAAGGCCCGGGACACAGGGACTCCTACGAGCAGTACTTC
d_call: -; j_call: TRBJ1-6; clone_size: -; v_call: TRBV7-9; cdr3_aa: CASLPQGGNSPLHF; cdr3_nt: TGTGCCTCTCTACCCCAGGGTGGAAATTCACCCCTCCACTTT
d_call: -; j_call: TRBJ2-5; clone_size: -; v_call: TRBV10-3; cdr3_aa: CAISDVTGQETQYF; cdr3_nt: TGTGCCATCAGTGATGTCACAGGCCAAGAGACCCAGTACTTC
d_call: TRBD1; j_call: TRBJ2-5; clone_size: -; v_call: TRBV27; cdr3_aa: CASSWGQGAETQYF; cdr3_nt: TGTGCCAGCAGTTGGGGACAGGGGGCTGAGACCCAGTACTTC
d_call: TRBD2; j_call: TRBJ2-1; clone_size: -; v_call: TRBV5-1; cdr3_aa: CASGTGGVTEQFF; cdr3_nt: TGCGCCAGCGGGACGGGGGGGGTAACTGAGCAGTTCTTC
d_call: -; j_call: TRBJ1-2; clone_size: once; v_call: TRBV6-5; cdr3_aa: CASSYNWVGIYGYTF; cdr3_nt: TGTGCCAGCAGTTACAATTGGGTCGGGATCTATGGCTACACCTTC
d_call: TRBD2; j_call: TRBJ2-1; clone_size: once; v_call: TRBV11-1; cdr3_aa: CASSRGLALWSYNEQFF; cdr3_nt: TGTGCCAGCAGCCGGGGACTAGCCTTATGGTCCTACAATGAGCAGTTCTTC
d_call: TRBD2; j_call: TRBJ2-7; clone_size: -; v_call: TRBV5-1; cdr3_aa: CASSLGSASGTYEQYF; cdr3_nt: TGCGCCAGCAGCTTGGGGTCTGCTAGCGGAACCTACGAGCAGTACTTC
d_call: TRBD2; j_call: TRBJ2-1; clone_size: once; v_call: TRBV5-1; cdr3_aa: CASSRTSGGASEQFF; cdr3_nt: TGCGCCAGCAGCCGAACTAGCGGGGGGGCTTCAGAGCAGTTCTTC
d_call: TRBD2; j_call: TRBJ2-3; clone_size: -; v_call: TRBV19; cdr3_aa: CASSIPLTSGGTDTQYF; cdr3_nt: TGTGCCAGTAGTATCCCCTTGACTAGCGGGGGCACAGATACGCAGTATTTT
d_call: TRBD2; j_call: TRBJ2-3; clone_size: -; v_call: TRBV7-8; cdr3_aa: CASSRRTSGVEGTQYF; cdr3_nt: TGTGCCAGCAGCCGCCGGACTAGCGGGGTGGAAGGTACGCAGTATTTT
d_call: -; j_call: TRBJ1-4; clone_size: -; v_call: TRBV6-1; cdr3_aa: CASRSYEKLFF; cdr3_nt: TGTGCCAGCAGATCCTATGAAAAACTGTTTTTT
d_call: -; j_call: TRBJ2-2; clone_size: -; v_call: TRBV5-6; cdr3_aa: CASSPFVTGELFF; cdr3_nt: TGTGCCAGCAGCCCATTTGTCACCGGGGAGCTGTTTTTT
d_call: TRBD1; j_call: TRBJ1-2; clone_size: -; v_call: TRBV4-3; cdr3_aa: CASSPTTGQGAGGYTF; cdr3_nt: TGCGCCAGCAGCCCAACCACGGGACAGGGGGCCGGTGGCTACACCTTC
d_call: TRBD2; j_call: TRBJ2-1; clone_size: -; v_call: TRBV7-7; cdr3_aa: CASSLAAGDNEQFF; cdr3_nt: TGTGCCAGCAGCTTAGCTGCGGGGGACAATGAGCAGTTCTTC
d_call: TRBD1; j_call: TRBJ2-2; clone_size: -; v_call: TRBV2; cdr3_aa: CASFWGQDTGELFF; cdr3_nt: TGTGCCAGCTTCTGGGGACAGGACACCGGGGAGCTGTTTTTT
d_call: -; j_call: TRBJ2-1; clone_size: once; v_call: TRBV14; cdr3_aa: CASSLARDQQFF; cdr3_nt: TGTGCCAGCAGCCTCGCACGGGATCAGCAGTTCTTC
d_call: TRBD1; j_call: TRBJ2-7; clone_size: -; v_call: TRBV29-1; cdr3_aa: CSVRQGAYEQYF; cdr3_nt: TGCAGCGTTAGACAGGGGGCCTACGAGCAGTACTTC
d_call: TRBD2; j_call: TRBJ2-3; clone_size: -; v_call: TRBV19; cdr3_aa: CASSTLAGEATDTQYF; cdr3_nt: TGTGCCAGTAGTACCCTAGCGGGAGAGGCCACAGATACGCAGTATTTT
d_call: -; j_call: TRBJ1-2; clone_size: -; v_call: TRBV6-6; cdr3_aa: CASRETVNYGYTF; cdr3_nt: TGTGCCAGCAGAGAGACAGTCAACTATGGCTACACCTTC
d_call: TRBD1; j_call: TRBJ2-3; clone_size: -; v_call: TRBV28; cdr3_aa: CASINRGRADTQYF; cdr3_nt: TGTGCCAGCATCAACAGGGGGCGGGCAGATACGCAGTATTTT
d_call: -; j_call: TRBJ2-6; clone_size: once; v_call: TRBV6-1; cdr3_aa: CASSRGSSGANVLTF; cdr3_nt: TGTGCCAGCAGTCGTGGGAGCTCTGGGGCCAACGTCCTGACTTTC
d_call: TRBD2; j_call: TRBJ2-1; clone_size: -; v_call: TRBV7-6; cdr3_aa: CASARPGGAALSVDEQFF; cdr3_nt: TGTGCCAGCGCCCGCCCGGGGGGGGCCGCCCTGAGTGTCGATGAGCAGTTCTTC
d_call: -; j_call: TRBJ1-4; clone_size: -; v_call: TRBV6-1; cdr3_aa: CASSQDRNNEKLFF; cdr3_nt: TGTGCCAGCAGTCAAGACAGAAATAATGAAAAACTGTTTTTT
d_call: TRBD2; j_call: TRBJ2-3; clone_size: -; v_call: TRBV7-2; cdr3_aa: CASSLALGGSHFPDTQYF; cdr3_nt: TGTGCCAGCAGCTTAGCCCTTGGCGGGAGCCATTTCCCTGATACGCAGTATTTT
d_call: -; j_call: TRBJ1-2; clone_size: few; v_call: TRBV27; cdr3_aa: CASSADRNFYGYTF; cdr3_nt: TGTGCCAGCAGTGCGGACAGAAACTTCTATGGCTACACCTTC
d_call: -; j_call: TRBJ2-1; clone_size: -; v_call: TRBV19; cdr3_aa: CASSIILELYNEQFF; cdr3_nt: TGTGCCAGTAGTATAATACTAGAACTTTACAATGAGCAGTTCTTC
d_call: -; j_call: TRBJ1-3; clone_size: -; v_call: TRBV4-2; cdr3_aa: CASSQGASLSGNTIYF; cdr3_nt: TGTGCCAGCAGCCAAGGGGCCAGTCTCTCTGGAAACACCATATATTTT
d_call: TRBD1; j_call: TRBJ1-2; clone_size: few; v_call: TRBV9; cdr3_aa: CASSSDRDYGYTF; cdr3_nt: TGTGCCAGCAGCTCGGACAGGGACTATGGCTACACCTTC
d_call: TRBD2; j_call: TRBJ2-3; clone_size: -; v_call: TRBV7-2; cdr3_aa: CASSSSGGAGDTQYF; cdr3_nt: TGTGCCAGCAGCTCCAGCGGGGGGGCCGGAGATACGCAGTATTTT
d_call: -; j_call: TRBJ2-2; clone_size: -; v_call: TRBV7-2; cdr3_aa: CASSLVAGSWELFF; cdr3_nt: TGTGCCAGCAGCTTAGTCGCAGGGTCCTGGGAGCTGTTTTTT
d_call: TRBD2; j_call: TRBJ2-7; clone_size: -; v_call: TRBV9; cdr3_aa: CASSVEASGGAYEQYF; cdr3_nt: TGTGCCAGCAGCGTAGAGGCTAGCGGGGGGGCTTACGAGCAGTACTTC
d_call: TRBD2; j_call: TRBJ2-3; clone_size: -; v_call: TRBV28; cdr3_aa: CASSLEGLGPPDTQYF; cdr3_nt: TGTGCCAGCAGTTTAGAGGGACTAGGACCCCCGGATACGCAGTATTTT
d_call: -; j_call: TRBJ1-1; clone_size: -; v_call: TRBV19; cdr3_aa: CASSPGRINNPEAEAFF; cdr3_nt: TGTGCCAGTAGTCCAGGGCGGATCAACAACCCGGAAGCTGAAGCTTTCTTT
d_call: -; j_call: TRBJ2-1; clone_size: once; v_call: TRBV5-1; cdr3_aa: CASSLFENEQFF; cdr3_nt: TGCGCCAGCAGCTTGTTCGAGAATGAGCAGTTCTTC
d_call: -; j_call: TRBJ2-7; clone_size: -; v_call: TRBV11-2; cdr3_aa: CASSLALARGYEQYF; cdr3_nt: TGTGCCAGCAGCTTAGCCCTAGCGAGAGGATACGAGCAGTACTTC
d_call: -; j_call: TRBJ1-1; clone_size: -; v_call: TRBV19; cdr3_aa: CASSASVNTEAFF; cdr3_nt: TGTGCCAGTAGTGCGAGCGTGAACACTGAAGCTTTCTTT
d_call: -; j_call: TRBJ2-7; clone_size: -; v_call: TRBV28; cdr3_aa: CASSATGGNEQYF; cdr3_nt: TGTGCCAGCAGTGCCACGGGGGGCAACGAGCAGTACTTC
d_call: TRBD1; j_call: TRBJ2-2; clone_size: -; v_call: TRBV19; cdr3_aa: CASSIAGTENTGELFF; cdr3_nt: TGTGCCAGTAGTATAGCTGGGACAGAGAACACCGGGGAGCTGTTTTTT
d_call: TRBD1; j_call: TRBJ2-2; clone_size: -; v_call: TRBV7-2; cdr3_aa: CASSLRGTGVNTGELFF; cdr3_nt: TGTGCCAGCAGCTTAAGGGGGACAGGAGTAAACACCGGGGAGCTGTTTTTT
d_call: TRBD1; j_call: TRBJ1-1; clone_size: -; v_call: TRBV5-1; cdr3_aa: CASSYGTGAEAFF; cdr3_nt: TGCGCCAGCAGCTACGGGACAGGGGCCGAAGCTTTCTTT
d_call: TRBD2; j_call: TRBJ2-2; clone_size: -; v_call: TRBV5-1; cdr3_aa: CASSSGLAENTGELFF; cdr3_nt: TGCGCCAGCAGCTCGGGACTAGCGGAGAACACCGGGGAGCTGTTTTTT
d_call: TRBD2; j_call: TRBJ2-7; clone_size: -; v_call: TRBV11-1; cdr3_aa: CASRYLAGGTYEQYF; cdr3_nt: TGTGCCAGCAGATACCTAGCGGGGGGGACCTACGAGCAGTACTTC